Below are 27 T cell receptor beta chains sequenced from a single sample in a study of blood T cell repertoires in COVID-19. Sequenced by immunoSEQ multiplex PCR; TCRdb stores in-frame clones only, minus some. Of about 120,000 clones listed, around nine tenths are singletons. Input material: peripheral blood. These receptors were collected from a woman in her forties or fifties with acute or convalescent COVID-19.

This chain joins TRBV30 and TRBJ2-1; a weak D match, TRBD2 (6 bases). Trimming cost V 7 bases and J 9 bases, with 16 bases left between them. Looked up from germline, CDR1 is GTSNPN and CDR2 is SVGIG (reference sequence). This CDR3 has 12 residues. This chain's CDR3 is CAYRELPAEQFF. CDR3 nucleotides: TGTGCCTACCGGGAGCTTCCCGCTGAGCAGTTCTTC.

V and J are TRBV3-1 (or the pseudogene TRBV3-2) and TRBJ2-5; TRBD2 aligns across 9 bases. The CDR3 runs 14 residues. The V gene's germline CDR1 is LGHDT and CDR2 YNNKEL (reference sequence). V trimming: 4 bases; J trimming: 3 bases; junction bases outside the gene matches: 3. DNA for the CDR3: TGTGCCAGCAGCCTACGCGGGGGGGAAGAGACCCAGTACTTC. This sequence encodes CASSLRGGEETQYF.

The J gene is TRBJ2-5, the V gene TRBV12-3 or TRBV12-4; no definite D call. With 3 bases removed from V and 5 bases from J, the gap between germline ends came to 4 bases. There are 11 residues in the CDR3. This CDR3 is CASSLEETQYF. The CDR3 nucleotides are TGTGCCAGCAGTTTGGAGGAGACCCAGTACTTC.

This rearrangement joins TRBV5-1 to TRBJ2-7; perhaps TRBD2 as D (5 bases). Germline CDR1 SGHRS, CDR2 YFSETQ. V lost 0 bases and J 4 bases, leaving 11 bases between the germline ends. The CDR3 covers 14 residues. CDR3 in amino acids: CASSLGAGPYEQYF. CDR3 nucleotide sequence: TGCGCCAGCAGCTTGGGCGCGGGTCCTTACGAGCAGTACTTC.

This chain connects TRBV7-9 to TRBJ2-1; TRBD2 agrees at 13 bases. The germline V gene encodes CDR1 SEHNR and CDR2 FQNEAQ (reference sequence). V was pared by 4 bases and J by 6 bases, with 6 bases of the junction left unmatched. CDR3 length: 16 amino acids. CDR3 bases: TGTGCCAGCAGCTCCTTACTAGCGGGAGGGACCAATGAGCAGTTCTTC. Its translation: CASSSLLAGGTNEQFF.

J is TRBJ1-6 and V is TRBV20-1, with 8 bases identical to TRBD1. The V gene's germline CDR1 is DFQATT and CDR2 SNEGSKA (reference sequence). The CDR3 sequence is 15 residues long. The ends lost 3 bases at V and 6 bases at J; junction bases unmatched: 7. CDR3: CSASTGGRGNSPLHF. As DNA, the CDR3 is TGCAGTGCTAGTACAGGGGGGCGAGGTAATTCACCCCTCCACTTT.

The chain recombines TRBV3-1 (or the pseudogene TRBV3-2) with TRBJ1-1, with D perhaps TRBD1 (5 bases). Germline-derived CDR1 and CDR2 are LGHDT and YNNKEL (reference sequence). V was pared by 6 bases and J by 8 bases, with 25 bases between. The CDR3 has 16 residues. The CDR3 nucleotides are TGTGCCAGCAGGAATTGGTCCCAGGGCTATTTACCAGAAGCTTTCTTT. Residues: CASRNWSQGYLPEAFF.

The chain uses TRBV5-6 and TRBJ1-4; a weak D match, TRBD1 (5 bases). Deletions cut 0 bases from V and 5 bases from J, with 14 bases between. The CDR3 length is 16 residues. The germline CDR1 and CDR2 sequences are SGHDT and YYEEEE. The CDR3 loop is CASSLVGGTPNEKLFF. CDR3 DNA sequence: TGTGCCAGCAGCTTGGTGGGGGGGACGCCGAATGAAAAACTGTTTTTT. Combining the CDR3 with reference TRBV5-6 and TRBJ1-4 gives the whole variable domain DAGVTQSPTHLIKTRGQQVTLRCSPKSGHDTVSWYQQALGQGPQFIFQYYEEEERQRGNFPDRFSGHQFPNYSSELNVNALLLGDSALYLCASSLVGGTPNEKLFFGSGTQLSVL.

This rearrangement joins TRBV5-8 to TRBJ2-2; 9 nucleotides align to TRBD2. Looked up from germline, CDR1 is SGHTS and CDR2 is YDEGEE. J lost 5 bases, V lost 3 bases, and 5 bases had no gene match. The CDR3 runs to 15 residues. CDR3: CASSSAREGTGELFF. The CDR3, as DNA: TGTGCCAGCAGCTCCGCGCGGGAGGGGACCGGGGAGCTGTTTTTT. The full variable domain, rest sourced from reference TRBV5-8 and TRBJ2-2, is EAGVTQSPTHLIKTRGQQATLRCSPISGHTSVYWYQQALGLGLQFLLWYDEGEERNRGNFPPRFSGRQFPNYSSELNVNALELEDSALYLCASSSAREGTGELFFGEGSRLTVL.

The CDR3 reads CASSQSTGFYTEAFF. The CDR3 DNA reads as TGTGCCAGCAGCCAATCGACAGGGTTTTACACTGAAGCTTTCTTT. This rearrangement joins TRBV7-2 to TRBJ1-1; 7 bases are shared with TRBD1. CDR1 is SGHTA and CDR2 is FQGNSA in the germline V gene. This CDR3 region has 15 residues. The junction had 9 bases not matched to a gene; V was cut back by 5 bases and J by 3 bases.

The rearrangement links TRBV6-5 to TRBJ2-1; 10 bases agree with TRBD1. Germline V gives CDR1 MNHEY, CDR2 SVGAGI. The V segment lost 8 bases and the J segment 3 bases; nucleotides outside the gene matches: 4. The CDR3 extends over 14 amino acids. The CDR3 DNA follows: TGTGCCAGCGTTGACAGGGGGCTCTACAATGAGCAGTTCTTC. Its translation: CASVDRGLYNEQFF.

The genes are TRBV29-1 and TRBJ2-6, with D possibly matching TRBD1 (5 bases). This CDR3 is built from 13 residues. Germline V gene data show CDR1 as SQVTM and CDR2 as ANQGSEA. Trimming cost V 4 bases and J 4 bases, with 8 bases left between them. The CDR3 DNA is TGCAGCGTTGTAGGGGTCGGGGCCAACGTCCTGACTTTC. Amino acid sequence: CSVVGVGANVLTF.

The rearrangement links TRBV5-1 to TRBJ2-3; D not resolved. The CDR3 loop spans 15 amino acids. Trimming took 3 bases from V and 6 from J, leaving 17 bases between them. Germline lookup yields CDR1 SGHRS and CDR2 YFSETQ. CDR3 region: CASSSGTTETDTQYF. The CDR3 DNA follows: TGCGCCAGCAGCTCAGGTACCACAGAAACGGATACGCAGTATTTT.

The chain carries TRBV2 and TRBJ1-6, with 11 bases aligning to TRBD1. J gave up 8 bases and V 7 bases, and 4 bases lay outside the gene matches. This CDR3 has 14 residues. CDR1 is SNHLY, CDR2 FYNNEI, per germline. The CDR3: CASIGQGAYSPLHF. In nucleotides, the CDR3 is TGTGCCAGCATCGGACAGGGGGCATATTCACCCCTCCACTTT.

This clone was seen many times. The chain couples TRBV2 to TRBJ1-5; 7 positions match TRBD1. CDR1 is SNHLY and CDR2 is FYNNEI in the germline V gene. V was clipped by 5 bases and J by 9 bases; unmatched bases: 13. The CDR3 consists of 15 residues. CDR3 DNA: TGTGCCAGCAGTCAGATTACAGGGGATCGCGCGCCCCAGCATTTT. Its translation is CASSQITGDRAPQHF.

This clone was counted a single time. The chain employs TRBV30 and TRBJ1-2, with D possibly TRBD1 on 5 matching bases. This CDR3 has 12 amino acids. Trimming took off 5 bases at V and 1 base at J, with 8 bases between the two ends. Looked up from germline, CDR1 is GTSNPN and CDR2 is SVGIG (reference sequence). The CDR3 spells CAWLDSNYGYTF. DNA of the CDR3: TGTGCCTGGTTAGACAGTAACTATGGCTACACCTTC.

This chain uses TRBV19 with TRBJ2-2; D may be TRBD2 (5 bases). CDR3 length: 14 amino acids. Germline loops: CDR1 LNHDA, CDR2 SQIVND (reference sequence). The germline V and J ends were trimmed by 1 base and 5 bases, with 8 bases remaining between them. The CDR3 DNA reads TGTGCCAGTAGTATAGTGGGGAGAACCGGGGAGCTGTTTTTT. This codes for CASSIVGRTGELFF.

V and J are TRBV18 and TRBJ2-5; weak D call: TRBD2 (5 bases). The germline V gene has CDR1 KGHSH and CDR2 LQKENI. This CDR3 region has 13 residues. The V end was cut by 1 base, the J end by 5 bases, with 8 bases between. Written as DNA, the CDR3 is TGTGCCAGCTCACCACAGGGCGGGGAGACCCAGTACTTC. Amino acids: CASSPQGGETQYF.

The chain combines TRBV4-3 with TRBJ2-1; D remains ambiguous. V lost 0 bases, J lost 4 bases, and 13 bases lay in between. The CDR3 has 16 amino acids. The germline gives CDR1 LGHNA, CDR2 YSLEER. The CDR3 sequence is CASSQDYSSFYNEQFF. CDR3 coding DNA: TGCGCCAGCAGCCAAGATTACTCTTCCTTTTACAATGAGCAGTTCTTC.

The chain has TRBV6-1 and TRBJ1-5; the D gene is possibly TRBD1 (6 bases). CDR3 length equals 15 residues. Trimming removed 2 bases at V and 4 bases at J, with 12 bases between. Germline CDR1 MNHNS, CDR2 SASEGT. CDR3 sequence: CASSERTVFNQPQHF. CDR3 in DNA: TGTGCCAGCAGTGAAAGGACAGTTTTTAATCAGCCCCAGCATTTT.

CDR3 bases: TGTGCCAGCAGCTTGGGGCGGGATAGCAATCAGCCCCAGCATTTT. Translating it yields CASSLGRDSNQPQHF. This chain connects TRBV5-6 to TRBJ1-5; D gene uncertain. V lost 0 bases to trimming and J lost 0 bases, with 7 bases between them. This CDR3 is built from 15 residues. In germline, CDR1 is SGHDT, CDR2 YYEEEE.

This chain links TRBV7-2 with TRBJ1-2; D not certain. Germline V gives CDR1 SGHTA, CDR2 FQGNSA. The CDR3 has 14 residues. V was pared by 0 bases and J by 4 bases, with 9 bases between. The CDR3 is CASSLAHSSYGYTF. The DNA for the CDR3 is TGTGCCAGCAGCTTAGCGCACAGCTCCTATGGCTACACCTTC.

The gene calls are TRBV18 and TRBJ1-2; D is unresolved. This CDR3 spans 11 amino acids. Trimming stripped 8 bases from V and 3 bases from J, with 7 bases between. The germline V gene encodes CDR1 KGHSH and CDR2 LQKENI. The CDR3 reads CASAGYYGYTF. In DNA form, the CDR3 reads TGTGCCAGCGCAGGATACTATGGCTACACCTTC.

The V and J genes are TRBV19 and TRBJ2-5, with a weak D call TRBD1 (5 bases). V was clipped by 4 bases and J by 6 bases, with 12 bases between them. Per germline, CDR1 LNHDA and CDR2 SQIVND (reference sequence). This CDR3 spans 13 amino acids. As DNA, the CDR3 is TGTGCCAGTAGTAATTCAGGGCGGAAGACCCAGTACTTC. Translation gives CASSNSGRKTQYF.

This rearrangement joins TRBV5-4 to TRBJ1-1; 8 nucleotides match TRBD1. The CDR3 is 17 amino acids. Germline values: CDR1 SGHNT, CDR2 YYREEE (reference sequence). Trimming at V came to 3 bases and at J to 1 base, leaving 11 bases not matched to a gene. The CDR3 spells CASSSLGRGRENTEAFF. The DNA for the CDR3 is TGTGCCAGCAGCTCCCTCGGCAGGGGGCGAGAGAACACTGAAGCTTTCTTT. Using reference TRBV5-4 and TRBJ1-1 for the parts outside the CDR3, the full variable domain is ETGVTQSPTHLIKTRGQQVTLRCSSQSGHNTVSWYQQALGQGPQFIFQYYREEENGRGNFPPRFSGLQFPNYSSELNVNALELDDSALYLCASSSLGRGRENTEAFFGQGTRLTVV.

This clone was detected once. The CDR3 DNA reads TGTGCCAGCAGCCCGAGGACTAGCGGGAGGGGAGAGACCCAGTACTTC. It codes for CASSPRTSGRGETQYF. The rearrangement links TRBV27 to TRBJ2-5, with 15 bases matching TRBD2. Per the germline V gene, CDR1 is MNHEY and CDR2 is SMNVEV (reference sequence). With 6 bases clipped from V and 4 bases from J, the junction kept 6 bases outside the gene matches. This CDR3 comprises 16 residues.

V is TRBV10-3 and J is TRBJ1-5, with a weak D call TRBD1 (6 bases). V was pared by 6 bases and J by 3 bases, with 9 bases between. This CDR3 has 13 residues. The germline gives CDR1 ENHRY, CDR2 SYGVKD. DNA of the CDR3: TGTGCCATCAGGGGGGGGGCCAATCAGCCCCAGCATTTT. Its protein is CAIRGGANQPQHF.